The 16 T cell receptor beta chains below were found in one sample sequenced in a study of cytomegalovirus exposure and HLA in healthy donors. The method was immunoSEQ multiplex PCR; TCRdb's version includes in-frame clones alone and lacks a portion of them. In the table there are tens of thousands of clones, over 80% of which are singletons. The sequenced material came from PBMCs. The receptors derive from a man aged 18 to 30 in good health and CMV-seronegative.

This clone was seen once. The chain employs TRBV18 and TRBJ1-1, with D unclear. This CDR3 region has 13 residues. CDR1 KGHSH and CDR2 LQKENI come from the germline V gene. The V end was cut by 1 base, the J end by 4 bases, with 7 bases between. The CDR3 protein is CASSPREGTEAFF. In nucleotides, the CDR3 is TGTGCCAGCTCACCACGGGAGGGCACTGAAGCTTTCTTT.

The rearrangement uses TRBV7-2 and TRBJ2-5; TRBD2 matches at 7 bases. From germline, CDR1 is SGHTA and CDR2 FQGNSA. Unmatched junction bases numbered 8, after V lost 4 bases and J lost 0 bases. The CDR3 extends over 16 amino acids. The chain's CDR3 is CASSWGGLADQETQYF. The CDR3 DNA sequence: TGTGCCAGCAGCTGGGGCGGGCTAGCGGACCAAGAGACCCAGTACTTC.

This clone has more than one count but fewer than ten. The CDR3 region has the DNA TGTGCCAGCAGTTTACGCCAGGTCCTTGGATCACCCCTCCACTTT. As protein: CASSLRQVLGSPLHF. The chain links TRBV27 to TRBJ1-6; D unclear. Per the germline V gene, CDR1 is MNHEY and CDR2 is SMNVEV (reference sequence). Trimming cost V 2 bases and J 10 bases, with 15 bases left between them. The CDR3 is made up of 15 amino acids.

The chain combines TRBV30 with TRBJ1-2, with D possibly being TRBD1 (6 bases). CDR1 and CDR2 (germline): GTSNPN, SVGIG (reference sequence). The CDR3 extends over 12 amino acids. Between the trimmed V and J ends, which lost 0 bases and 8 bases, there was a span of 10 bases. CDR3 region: CAWSVLGAGYTF. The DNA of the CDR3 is TGTGCCTGGAGTGTACTGGGGGCGGGCTACACCTTC. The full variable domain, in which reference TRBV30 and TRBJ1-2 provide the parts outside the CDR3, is SQTIHQWPATLVQPVGSPLSLECTVEGTSNPNLYWYRQAAGRGLQLLFYSVGIGQISSEVPQNLSASRPQDRQFILSSKKLLLSDSGFYLCAWSVLGAGYTFGSGTRLTVV.

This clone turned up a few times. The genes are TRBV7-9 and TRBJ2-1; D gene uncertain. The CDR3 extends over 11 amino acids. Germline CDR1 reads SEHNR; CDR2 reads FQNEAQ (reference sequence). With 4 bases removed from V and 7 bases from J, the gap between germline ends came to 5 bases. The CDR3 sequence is CASSSQNEQFF. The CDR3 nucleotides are TGTGCCAGCAGCTCCCAAAATGAGCAGTTCTTC.

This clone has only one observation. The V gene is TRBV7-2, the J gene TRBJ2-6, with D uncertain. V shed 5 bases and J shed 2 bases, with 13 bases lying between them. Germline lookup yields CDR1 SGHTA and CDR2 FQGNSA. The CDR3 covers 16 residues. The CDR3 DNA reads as TGTGCCAGCAGCAAATCCGGAGTGGCTGGGGCCAACGTCCTGACTTTC. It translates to CASSKSGVAGANVLTF.

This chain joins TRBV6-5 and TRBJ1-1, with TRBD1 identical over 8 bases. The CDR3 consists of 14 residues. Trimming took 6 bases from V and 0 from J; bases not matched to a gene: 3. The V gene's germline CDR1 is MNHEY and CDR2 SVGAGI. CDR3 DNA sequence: TGTGCCAGCAGGATGACAGGGGTGAACACTGAAGCTTTCTTT. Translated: CASRMTGVNTEAFF.

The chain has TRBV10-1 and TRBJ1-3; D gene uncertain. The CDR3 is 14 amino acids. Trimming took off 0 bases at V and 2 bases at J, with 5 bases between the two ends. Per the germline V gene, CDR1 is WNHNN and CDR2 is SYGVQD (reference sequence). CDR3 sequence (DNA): TGCGCCAGCAGTGAGTCTACTACTGGAAACACCATATATTTT. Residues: CASSESTTGNTIYF.

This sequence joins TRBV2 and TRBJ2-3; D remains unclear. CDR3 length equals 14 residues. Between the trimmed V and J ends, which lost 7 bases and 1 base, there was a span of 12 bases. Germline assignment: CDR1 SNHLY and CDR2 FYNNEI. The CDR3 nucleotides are TGTGCCAGCAATTTCCTAACCCGCACAGATACGCAGTATTTT. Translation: CASNFLTRTDTQYF.

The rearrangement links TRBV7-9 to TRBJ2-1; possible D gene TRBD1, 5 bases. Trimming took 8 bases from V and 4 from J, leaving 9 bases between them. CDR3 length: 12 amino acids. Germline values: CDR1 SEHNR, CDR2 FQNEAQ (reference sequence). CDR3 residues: CASETVYNEQFF. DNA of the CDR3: TGTGCCAGCGAGACAGTTTACAATGAGCAGTTCTTC.

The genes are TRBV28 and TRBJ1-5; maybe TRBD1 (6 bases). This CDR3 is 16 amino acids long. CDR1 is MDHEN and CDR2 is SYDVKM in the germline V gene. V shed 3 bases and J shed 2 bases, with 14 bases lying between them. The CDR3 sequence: CASSFNRGFGNQPQHF. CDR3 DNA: TGTGCCAGCAGTTTTAATAGGGGGTTTGGCAATCAGCCCCAGCATTTT.

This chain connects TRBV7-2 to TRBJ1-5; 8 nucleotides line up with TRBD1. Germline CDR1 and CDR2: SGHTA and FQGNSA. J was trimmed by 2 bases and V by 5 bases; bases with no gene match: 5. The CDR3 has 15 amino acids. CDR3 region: CASSRTGTGNQPQHF. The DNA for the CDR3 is TGTGCCAGCAGCAGGACAGGGACGGGCAATCAGCCCCAGCATTTT.

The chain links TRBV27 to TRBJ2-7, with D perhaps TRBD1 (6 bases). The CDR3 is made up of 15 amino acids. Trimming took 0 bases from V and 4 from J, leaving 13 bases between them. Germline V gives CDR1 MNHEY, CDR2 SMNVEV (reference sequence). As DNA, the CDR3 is TGTGCCAGCAGTTTATCGAACAGGGTTTCATACGAGCAGTACTTC. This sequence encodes CASSLSNRVSYEQYF.

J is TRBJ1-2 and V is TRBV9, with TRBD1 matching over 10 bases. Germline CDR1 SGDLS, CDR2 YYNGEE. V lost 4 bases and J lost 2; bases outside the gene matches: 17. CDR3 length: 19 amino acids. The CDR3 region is CASSTGQGTAMLRNYGYTF. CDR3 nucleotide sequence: TGTGCCAGCAGCACGGGACAGGGGACGGCCATGCTGCGGAACTATGGCTACACCTTC.

The CDR3 protein is CASSVGDSQYGYTF. CDR3 bases: TGTGCCAGCAGCGTAGGGGACAGTCAATATGGCTACACCTTC. The chain combines TRBV9 with TRBJ1-2; 7 bases line up with TRBD1. CDR1 is SGDLS and CDR2 is YYNGEE in the germline V gene. CDR3 length: 14 residues. V was pared by 0 bases and J by 5 bases, with 4 bases of the junction left unmatched.

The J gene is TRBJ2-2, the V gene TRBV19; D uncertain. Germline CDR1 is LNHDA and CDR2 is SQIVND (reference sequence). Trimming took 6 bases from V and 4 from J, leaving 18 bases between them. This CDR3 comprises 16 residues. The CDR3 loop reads CASRPPWSESTGELFF. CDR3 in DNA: TGTGCCAGTAGGCCCCCGTGGAGCGAGTCCACCGGGGAGCTGTTTTTT.